Shown below are 10 T cell receptor beta chains from a single sample sequenced in a study of graft-versus-host responses after intestinal transplantation. The protocol was immunoSEQ multiplex PCR, while the TCRdb copy is restricted to in-frame clones and leaves out a portion. Here the sample spans around 100,000 clones, 80% to 95% being singletons. These receptors are not linked to any known antigen. The sequenced sample was unstimulated CD8+ T cells sorted from spleen or lymph node cells, obtained before intestinal transplant. The receptors were sampled from a human donor who received an intestinal transplant.

This chain connects TRBV5-1 to TRBJ1-5; D gene uncertain. This CDR3 is built from 16 residues. V lost 0 bases, J lost 0 bases, and 10 bases lay in between. Germline CDR1 SGHRS, CDR2 YFSETQ. The CDR3 spells CASSLGVLGSNQPQHF. In DNA form, the CDR3 reads TGCGCCAGCAGCTTGGGGGTTTTGGGTAGCAATCAGCCCCAGCATTTT. Supplemented by reference TRBV5-1 and TRBJ1-5, the full variable domain reads KAGVTQTPRYLIKTRGQQVTLSCSPISGHRSVSWYQQTPGQGLQFLFEYFSETQRNKGNFPGRFSGRQFSNSRSEMNVSTLELGDSALYLCASSLGVLGSNQPQHFGDGTRLSIL.

The chain is built from TRBV5-6 and TRBJ2-1; D call uncertain. The CDR3 totals 12 residues. The ends were cut back, 0 bases at V and 4 bases at J, with 2 bases in the middle. The germline gives CDR1 SGHDT, CDR2 YYEEEE. The CDR3 reads CASSLVYNEQFF. In nucleotides, the CDR3 is TGTGCCAGCAGCTTGGTGTACAATGAGCAGTTCTTC. Looking up the rest from reference TRBV5-6 and TRBJ2-1 gives the full variable domain: DAGVTQSPTHLIKTRGQQVTLRCSPKSGHDTVSWYQQALGQGPQFIFQYYEEEERQRGNFPDRFSGHQFPNYSSELNVNALLLGDSALYLCASSLVYNEQFFGPGTRLTVL.

V usage is TRBV29-1 and J usage is TRBJ2-1; 7 bases line up with TRBD2. The V gene's germline CDR1 is SQVTM and CDR2 ANQGSEA. The CDR3 contains 13 residues. V was clipped by 1 base and J by 8 bases; unmatched bases: 5. For the CDR3, the DNA is TGCAGCGTTGAAGGGACTAGAGGGTATGAGCAGTTCTTC. Translation gives CSVEGTRGYEQFF.

The chain couples TRBV6-5 to TRBJ2-7; 7 nucleotides align to TRBD1. The CDR3 spans 13 residues. Germline CDR1 MNHEY, CDR2 SVGAGI. Trimming cost V 7 bases and J 6 bases; bases outside gene matches: 9. CDR3 in amino acids: CASTADRTGEQYF. CDR3 sequence (DNA): TGTGCCAGCACTGCGGACAGGACCGGCGAGCAGTACTTC.

This chain joins TRBV4-1 and TRBJ2-3, with D hard to call. Between the trimmed V and J ends, which lost 2 bases and 3 bases, there was a span of 12 bases. Per germline, CDR1 MGHRA and CDR2 YSYEKL. This CDR3 is 15 amino acids long. CDR3 bases: TGCGCCAGCAGCCAATGGACGAGTGGTACAGATACGCAGTATTTT. It translates to CASSQWTSGTDTQYF.

The rearrangement links TRBV7-6 to TRBJ2-3, with no clear D. Trimming took off 1 base at V and 3 bases at J, with 11 bases between the two ends. The CDR3 contains 15 residues. Germline V gives CDR1 SGHVS, CDR2 FNYEAQ. Here the CDR3 reads CASSLVGSETDTQYF. The CDR3 nucleotides are TGTGCCAGCAGCTTAGTGGGCAGTGAGACAGATACGCAGTATTTT.

CDR3 loop: CASSQDSYEQYF. As DNA, the CDR3 is TGTGCCAGCAGCCAAGACAGCTACGAGCAGTACTTC. The gene calls are TRBV14 and TRBJ2-7; D uncertain. The CDR3 loop spans 12 amino acids. Trimming took off 0 bases at V and 3 bases at J, with 3 bases between the two ends. From germline, CDR1 is SGHDN and CDR2 FVKESK.

The chain joins TRBV29-1 to TRBJ2-7, with D tentatively TRBD1 (8 bases). Trimming removed 0 bases from V and 2 bases from J, with 20 bases in between. CDR3 length: 17 amino acids. Germline CDR1 reads SQVTM; CDR2 reads ANQGSEA. The CDR3 region is CSVEDPTGEGRPYEQYF. Here the CDR3 DNA reads TGCAGCGTTGAAGATCCGACAGGGGAGGGTCGACCCTACGAGCAGTACTTC.

This sequence joins TRBV19 and TRBJ1-3, with D uncertain. This CDR3 comprises 15 residues. Per germline, CDR1 LNHDA and CDR2 SQIVND (reference sequence). The ends were cut back, 6 bases at V and 2 bases at J, with 14 bases in the middle. This CDR3 reads CASRIDASPGNTIYF. CDR3 coding DNA: TGTGCCAGTAGGATTGACGCCTCCCCTGGAAACACCATATATTTT.

The chain joins TRBV20-1 to TRBJ2-5; unclear D gene. This CDR3 contains 10 residues. Trimming stripped 3 bases from V and 2 bases from J, with 1 base between. Germline V CDR1 and CDR2: DFQATT, SNEGSKA (reference sequence). The CDR3 spells CSASQETQYF. The CDR3 coding sequence is TGCAGTGCTAGTCAAGAGACCCAGTACTTC.